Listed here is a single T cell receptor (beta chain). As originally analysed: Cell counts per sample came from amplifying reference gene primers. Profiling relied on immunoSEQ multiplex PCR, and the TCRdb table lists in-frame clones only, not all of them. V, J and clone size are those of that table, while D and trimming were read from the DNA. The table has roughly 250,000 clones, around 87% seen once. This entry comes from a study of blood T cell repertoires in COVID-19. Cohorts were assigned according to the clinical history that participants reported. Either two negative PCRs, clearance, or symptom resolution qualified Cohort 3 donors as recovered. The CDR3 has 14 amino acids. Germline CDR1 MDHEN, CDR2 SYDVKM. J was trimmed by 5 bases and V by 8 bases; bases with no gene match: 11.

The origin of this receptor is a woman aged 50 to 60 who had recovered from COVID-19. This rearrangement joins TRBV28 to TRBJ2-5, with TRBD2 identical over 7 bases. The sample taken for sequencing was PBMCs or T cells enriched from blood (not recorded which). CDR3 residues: CASYEGLGSETQYF. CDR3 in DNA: TGTGCCAGCTATGAAGGACTAGGCTCGGAGACCCAGTACTTC.